This TCR beta chain was obtained from a study of Ad26.COV2.S vaccination and SARS-CoV-2 variants. Across the study: It was the COV1001 Ad26.COV2.S trial arm that included the donor. Intramuscular Ad26.COV2.S at 5x10^10 or 1x10^11 viral particles. Study results and limitations: Vaccine and placebo recipients had similar non-spike TCR breadth.

Concerning this clone itself: Its target is unknown.

Treatment specified: around 19 received Ad26.COV2.S at low or high dose, single or two shots; roughly five received placebo; per-sample allocation not given. Sample collection was performed on day 63 after the first vaccine or placebo injection. An adult aged 18-55 years in Boston served as the donor. After removal of 4 bases from V and 5 bases from J, the junction contained 14 bases not matched to a gene. Per the germline V gene, CDR1 is SGDLS and CDR2 is YYNGEE. The CDR3 consists of 19 residues. Generated by immunoSEQ multiplex PCR, the TCRdb table keeps only in-frame clones and is missing some. This table holds about 370,000 clones, over 75% found once.

The sequence came from a person between 18 and 65 years old who received the Ad26.COV2.S COVID-19 vaccine or a placebo. This chain connects TRBV9 to TRBJ2-2; 13 nucleotides agree with TRBD2. The starting material was peripheral blood, obtained in a trial of Ad26.COV2.S vaccine versus placebo. CDR3 in amino acids: CASSPSGLAGMRLTGELFF. CDR3 bases: TGTGCCAGCAGCCCGTCGGGACTAGCGGGAATGCGTTTAACCGGGGAGCTGTTTTTT.